The 28 T cell receptor beta chains given below trace back to one sample, sequenced in a study of PD-1 blockade in mismatch repair-deficient tumors. Assay: immunoSEQ multiplex PCR; the TCRdb copy retains only in-frame clones and omits some. Among some 130,000 clones, 88% were seen once, and the ten largest hold around 11%. This specimen was peripheral blood, taken just under 74 weeks after starting pembrolizumab. The receptors come from an adult with mismatch repair-deficient cancer.

The V gene is TRBV19, the J gene TRBJ1-4, with TRBD1 identical over 9 bases. Per the germline V gene, CDR1 is LNHDA and CDR2 is SQIVND (reference sequence). The V gene end was trimmed by 6 bases and the J gene end by 0 bases; junction bases not matched to a gene: 5. The CDR3 is 16 amino acids. The chain's CDR3 is CASREDRGSTNEKLFF. The CDR3 DNA reads as TGTGCCAGTAGGGAGGACAGGGGTTCAACTAATGAAAAACTGTTTTTT.

V usage is TRBV6-6 and J usage is TRBJ2-3; TRBD2 might be the D (6 bases). The CDR3 has 15 residues. Trimming took off 7 bases at V and 5 bases at J, with 19 bases between the two ends. The germline V gene has CDR1 MNHNY and CDR2 SVGAGI (reference sequence). The CDR3 coding sequence is TGTGCCAGCAACACACCACCGGCGGGGTTAGATACGCAGTATTTT. Protein sequence: CASNTPPAGLDTQYF.

V and J are TRBV10-2 and TRBJ2-3, with unresolved D. This CDR3 is 16 amino acids long. Germline CDR1 and CDR2: WSHSY and SAAADI. Trimming removed 0 bases from V and 3 bases from J, with 13 bases in between. DNA for the CDR3: TGCGCCAGCAGTGAGTCCCCTATAGCCTCAACAGATACGCAGTATTTT. It codes for CASSESPIASTDTQYF.

The chain recombines TRBV11-1 with TRBJ2-7; D ambiguous. The CDR3 is made up of 11 amino acids. The V gene lost 2 bases and the J gene lost 5 bases, with 4 bases spanning the gap. CDR1 SGHAT and CDR2 FQDESV come from the germline V gene (reference sequence). The CDR3 bases are TGTGCCAGCAGCTTAAACCACGAGCAGTACTTC. Translation: CASSLNHEQYF.

The chain couples TRBV27 to TRBJ2-7; D remains ambiguous. Germline CDR1 is MNHEY and CDR2 is SMNVEV (reference sequence). The CDR3 length is 14 residues. Trimming stripped 4 bases from V and 4 bases from J, with 14 bases between. The CDR3 reads CASSSTVTGYEQYF. The CDR3 coding sequence is TGTGCCAGCAGTTCGACGGTTACTGGGTACGAGCAGTACTTC.

V is TRBV4-3 and J is TRBJ1-4, with D unclear. The CDR3 is 18 amino acids. V lost 3 bases to trimming and J lost 0 bases, with 17 bases between them. Germline assignment: CDR1 LGHNA and CDR2 YSLEER. DNA for the CDR3: TGCGCCAGCAGCCAGGGAAGTCTTAGGCCTGCAACTAATGAAAAACTGTTTTTT. It codes for CASSQGSLRPATNEKLFF.

V and J are TRBV13 and TRBJ2-5; 9 positions agree with TRBD2. The CDR3 has 14 amino acids. The germline V gene encodes CDR1 PRHDT and CDR2 FYEKMQ (reference sequence). The J segment lost 5 bases and the V segment lost 5 bases, leaving 6 bases of the junction unmatched. The CDR3 DNA is TGTGCCAGCAGCCGGGCGGGGGGGTCGGAGACCCAGTACTTC. Protein: CASSRAGGSETQYF. Combining the CDR3 with reference TRBV13 and TRBJ2-5 gives the whole variable domain AAGVIQSPRHLIKEKRETATLKCYPIPRHDTVYWYQQGPGQDPQFLISFYEKMQSDKGSIPDRFSAQQFSDYHSELNMSSLELGDSALYFCASSRAGGSETQYFGPGTRLLVL.

This chain uses TRBV9 with TRBJ2-7; D perhaps matches TRBD1 (6 bases). Trimming left V 3 bases short and J 2 bases short, with 12 bases between. CDR3 length equals 14 residues. Germline V gene sequence: CDR1 SGDLS, CDR2 YYNGEE. The CDR3 loop reads CASSGEQGPYEQYF. The CDR3 DNA is TGTGCCAGCAGCGGAGAACAGGGACCCTACGAGCAGTACTTC.

This clone was detected ten times or more. The genes are TRBV4-1 and TRBJ2-7, with 9 positions matching TRBD1. The CDR3 consists of 15 residues. The V gene end was trimmed by 1 base and the J gene end by 0 bases; junction bases not matched to a gene: 1. The germline CDR1 and CDR2 sequences are MGHRA and YSYEKL. The CDR3 loop is CASSQGDRDSYEQYF. The CDR3 bases are TGCGCCAGCAGCCAAGGGGACAGGGACTCCTACGAGCAGTACTTC.

The chain joins TRBV7-9 to TRBJ1-2; 11 positions agree with TRBD1. CDR3 length equals 16 residues. CDR1 SEHNR and CDR2 FQNEAQ come from the germline V gene (reference sequence). V dropped 0 bases and J dropped 6; count of bases not matched to a gene: 6. CDR3 region: CASSLAQPGQGDGYTF. In DNA, the CDR3 is TGTGCCAGCAGCTTAGCACAGCCGGGACAGGGGGATGGCTACACCTTC.

The chain has TRBV11-3 and TRBJ2-5; 9 bases map to TRBD2. This CDR3 contains 19 residues. With 5 bases clipped from V and 0 bases from J, the junction kept 16 bases outside the gene matches. CDR1 and CDR2 (germline): SGHNT, YENEEA. The CDR3 spells CASSVKFVAGGIYQETQYF. CDR3 DNA: TGTGCCAGCAGCGTAAAATTTGTGGCGGGAGGGATCTACCAAGAGACCCAGTACTTC.

V usage is TRBV21-1 and J usage is TRBJ1-3; the DNA was not used to check the table's D call, TRBD1. TRBV21-1 is given as a pseudogene. The CDR3 has 16 amino acids. CDR3 in amino acids: CASSTRQGPSGNTIYF. In DNA, the CDR3 is TGTGCCAGCAGCACACGACAGGGACCCTCTGGAAACACCATATATTTT.

The chain joins TRBV5-4 to TRBJ1-1; D remains ambiguous. V was clipped by 4 bases and J by 1 base, with 17 bases between them. The germline V gene has CDR1 SGHNT and CDR2 YYREEE (reference sequence). This CDR3 contains 16 residues. The CDR3 nucleotides are TGTGCCAGCAGCCTTCCTACTACAGAGGAGAACACTGAAGCTTTCTTT. Translating gives CASSLPTTEENTEAFF.

For the CDR3, the DNA is TGCGCCAGCAACAGTGGACAAGCGGAAACCCAGTACTTC. Translation gives CASNSGQAETQYF. This chain links TRBV5-1 with TRBJ2-5; possibly TRBD1 or TRBD2 for D (5 bases each). CDR1 and CDR2 (germline): SGHRS, YFSETQ. CDR3 length: 13 amino acids. The V and J ends lost 6 bases and 8 bases respectively, with 17 bases between them.

This clone was counted a few times. The rearrangement links TRBV5-4 to TRBJ2-1, with 10 bases lining up with TRBD2. The CDR3 runs to 16 residues. Germline V gene lookup returns CDR1 SGHNT and CDR2 YYREEE (reference sequence). V lost 0 bases, J lost 5 bases, and 5 bases stayed unmatched. Here the CDR3 reads CASSLGELAGDNEQFF. The CDR3 region has the DNA TGTGCCAGCAGCTTGGGTGAGCTAGCGGGGGACAATGAGCAGTTCTTC.

The chain is built from TRBV14 and TRBJ2-5; D might be TRBD1 or TRBD2, each matching 5 bases. Trimming removed 0 bases at V and 9 bases at J, with 11 bases between. Germline loops: CDR1 SGHDN, CDR2 FVKESK. The CDR3 covers 13 residues. The CDR3 region is CASSQDGRGPQYF. The CDR3, as DNA: TGTGCCAGCAGCCAAGATGGACGGGGACCCCAGTACTTC. The full variable domain, completed using reference TRBV14 and TRBJ2-5, is EAGVTQFPSHSVIEKGQTVTLRCDPISGHDNLYWYRRVMGKEIKFLLHFVKESKQDESGMPNNRFLAERTGGTYSTLKVQPAELEDSGVYFCASSQDGRGPQYFGPGTRLLVL.

The V gene is TRBV6-5, the J gene TRBJ1-5; 8 nucleotides agree with TRBD1. Germline values: CDR1 MNHEY, CDR2 SVGAGI. Trimming removed 6 bases from V and 6 bases from J; junction bases left unmatched: 7. The CDR3 spans 14 residues. The CDR3 spells CASSRGQGIQPQHF. In DNA form, the CDR3 reads TGTGCCAGCAGCCGCGGACAGGGCATTCAGCCCCAGCATTTT.

The chain couples TRBV6-5 to TRBJ2-3; D may be TRBD1 (5 bases). The CDR3 totals 15 residues. V dropped 2 bases and J dropped 1 base, with 10 bases sitting between them. Germline V gives CDR1 MNHEY, CDR2 SVGAGI. CDR3 protein: CASSYVGAGTDTQYF. The CDR3 DNA sequence: TGTGCCAGCAGTTACGTTGGGGCCGGCACAGATACGCAGTATTTT.

This clone appeared once. V gene TRBV6-5 combines with J gene TRBJ1-2, with no clear D. CDR1 is MNHEY, CDR2 SVGAGI, per germline. The CDR3 extends over 15 amino acids. V was cut by 4 bases and J by 4 bases, with 16 bases left in between. The CDR3 sequence is CASSSRDYRVYGYTF. The CDR3 DNA is TGTGCCAGCAGTTCACGCGATTACAGAGTCTATGGCTACACCTTC.

V usage is TRBV7-2 and J usage is TRBJ2-1; no firm D call. The CDR3 contains 10 residues. The germline V gene encodes CDR1 SGHTA and CDR2 FQGNSA. Deletions cut 4 bases from V and 10 bases from J, with 5 bases between. CDR3 in DNA: TGTGCCAGCAGCTCAAACGAGCAGTTCTTC. This translates into CASSSNEQFF. The full variable domain, rest sourced from reference TRBV7-2 and TRBJ2-1, is GAGVSQSPSNKVTEKGKDVELRCDPISGHTALYWYRQSLGQGLEFLIYFQGNSAPDKSGLPSDRFSAERTGGSVSTLTIQRTQQEDSAVYLCASSSNEQFFGPGTRLTVL.

This sequence joins TRBV9 and TRBJ2-7; possible D gene TRBD2, 7 bases. This CDR3 is 15 amino acids long. Germline V gene sequence: CDR1 SGDLS, CDR2 YYNGEE. Trimming shortened V by 3 bases and J by 4 bases, and 17 bases separated the two germline ends. The CDR3 region has the DNA TGTGCCAGCAGCGCCGGGGGCGGGAGCGGGTACGAGCAGTACTTC. The encoded protein is CASSAGGGSGYEQYF.

This chain links TRBV2 with TRBJ1-5, with TRBD1 matching over 8 bases. Germline lookup yields CDR1 SNHLY and CDR2 FYNNEI. The CDR3 loop spans 14 amino acids. V trimming: 4 bases; J trimming: 5 bases; junction bases outside the gene matches: 4. CDR3 coding DNA: TGTGCCAGCAGTGGAGGACAGGGCGATCAGCCCCAGCATTTT. This sequence encodes CASSGGQGDQPQHF.

V and J are TRBV28 and TRBJ2-7; D gene ambiguous. Germline V gives CDR1 MDHEN, CDR2 SYDVKM. The ends were cut back, 3 bases at V and 5 bases at J, with 14 bases in the middle. The CDR3 has 14 amino acids. In DNA, the CDR3 is TGTGCCAGCAGTTTTCGAGCTAGGGCGAACGAGCAGTACTTC. Translating gives CASSFRARANEQYF.

This chain links TRBV9 with TRBJ2-5; TRBD1 or TRBD2 may be the D gene (5 bases each). The CDR3 extends over 16 amino acids. Per the germline V gene, CDR1 is SGDLS and CDR2 is YYNGEE. Trimming stripped 0 bases from V and 0 bases from J, with 12 bases between. CDR3 nucleotides: TGTGCCAGCAGCGTAGGGGGCGGGTCACACCAAGAGACCCAGTACTTC. Residues: CASSVGGGSHQETQYF.

The rearrangement joins TRBV18 to TRBJ2-3; no reliable D call. V was pared by 3 bases and J by 3 bases, with 7 bases between. The CDR3 consists of 13 residues. Germline CDR1 reads KGHSH; CDR2 reads LQKENI. The CDR3 nucleotides are TGTGCCAGCTCACCTACGGAAACAGATACGCAGTATTTT. Protein product: CASSPTETDTQYF.

This clone was observed a few times. V and J are TRBV2 and TRBJ1-2; a possible D gene is TRBD1 (5 bases). This CDR3 contains 13 residues. Per germline, CDR1 SNHLY and CDR2 FYNNEI. Trimming cost V 7 bases and J 2 bases, with 11 bases left between them. CDR3 loop: CASTGAGNYGYTF. The CDR3 DNA reads as TGTGCCAGCACTGGGGCAGGGAACTATGGCTACACCTTC. The full variable domain, with the rest looked up from reference TRBV2 and TRBJ1-2, is EPEVTQTPSHQVTQMGQEVILRCVPISNHLYFYWYRQILGQKVEFLVSFYNNEISEKSEIFDDQFSVERPDGSNFTLKIRSTKLEDSAMYFCASTGAGNYGYTFGSGTRLTVV.

The rearrangement uses TRBV25-1 and TRBJ2-2, with D perhaps TRBD2 (5 bases). The V and J ends lost 3 bases and 8 bases respectively, with 19 bases between them. This CDR3 is 16 amino acids long. Germline V gene data show CDR1 as MGHDK and CDR2 as SYGVNS. CDR3 bases: TGTGCCAGCAGTGATAGGCCCAGTGGGAGAGGTGGGGAGCTGTTTTTT. Its translation: CASSDRPSGRGGELFF. Variable domain in full (rest from reference TRBV25-1 and TRBJ2-2): EADIYQTPRYLVIGTGKKITLECSQTMGHDKMYWYQQDPGMELHLIHYSYGVNSTEKGDLSSESTVSRIRTEHFPLTLESARPSHTSQYLCASSDRPSGRGGELFFGEGSRLTVL.

The chain links TRBV18 to TRBJ1-3; no reliable D call. Germline V gene lookup returns CDR1 KGHSH and CDR2 LQKENI. The CDR3 runs to 18 residues. The germline V and J ends were trimmed by 5 bases and 0 bases, with 20 bases remaining between them. CDR3 sequence (DNA): TGTGCCAGCTCAGCCGTCCGGAGACACCCGAGCTCTGGAAACACCATATATTTT. This codes for CASSAVRRHPSSGNTIYF.